A single T cell receptor beta chain is shown here with its context. Antigen unknown. This entry comes from a study of Graves' ophthalmopathy and Graves' hyperthyroidism. Across the study: The term stable hyperthyroidism indicated an absence of ophthalmopathy within 18 months of follow-up.

Study-level results: Its predictions of ophthalmopathy progression gave the model roughly 71% sensitivity and 72.22% specificity. Using 13 signatures, a model distinguished ophthalmopathy from stable hyperthyroidism, reaching around 90% sensitivity and over 65% specificity.

The CDR3 runs 14 residues. V was clipped by 11 bases and J by 4 bases, with 17 bases between them. The germline V gene has CDR1 MGHDK and CDR2 SYGVNS. Amplification from RNA transcripts yielded the TCR beta CDR3 regions. Following a first-round RT-PCR that used HTBI primers, a second-round multiplex PCR was carried out. TCRdb processed the multiplex PCR reads anew with MiXCR; each CDR3 protein has one entry. Of over a million distinct CDR3 sequences detected, less than 45% appear once; the ten largest clones hold 8.5% to 14%. Establishment of the diagnosis relied upon clinical symptoms, serum thyroxine, TRAb, thyroid ultrasound and orbital computed tomography.

The TCR sequence derives from an adult man with Graves' hyperthyroidism. The material sequenced was peripheral blood or thyroid tissue (not recorded which). This chain links TRBV25-1 with TRBJ2-2; D perhaps matches TRBD1 (7 bases). In DNA, the CDR3 is TGTGCCGCCACCAGTCAGGGGGGCACCGGGGAGCTGTTTTTT. Its translation: CAATSQGGTGELFF.